These T cell receptor beta chains were read from a single sample in a study of blood T cell repertoires in COVID-19. Generated by immunoSEQ multiplex PCR, the TCRdb table keeps only in-frame clones and is missing some. The sample includes roughly 250,000 clones, about 90% of them seen just once. The source material was peripheral blood. Every receptor here comes from a woman in her twenties or thirties with COVID-19, enrolled during active disease. Each CDR3 is given with its conserved first and last residue. Each record gives: V gene, clone size, D gene, J gene, CDR3 length, CDR3 DNA, CDR3 protein. D genes are given only for firm matches. Expanded clones are given a class, and other clones once, few, many or no size at all.

>TRBV6-6|NA|TRBD1|TRBJ2-7|15
TGTGCCAGCCGGGTAAGGGAACAGGGGGAATACGAGCAGTACTTC
CASRVREQGEYEQYF
>TRBV5-1|NA|NA|TRBJ2-5|14
TGCGCCAGCAGCCTCCAGGGGTCTGAAGAGACCCAGTACTTC
CASSLQGSEETQYF
>TRBV5-6|NA|NA|TRBJ2-1|11
TGTGCCAGCAGCTACATCGATGAGCAGTTCTTC
CASSYIDEQFF
>TRBV19|NA|NA|TRBJ1-1|10
TGTGCCAGTAGTGGGAGGAATACTTTCTTT
CASSGRNTFF
>TRBV4-1|NA|NA|TRBJ1-2|14
TGCGCCAGCAGCCAAGGGGGGGGAGAATATGGCTACACCTTC
CASSQGGGEYGYTF
>TRBV20-1|few|NA|TRBJ2-7|14
TGCAGTGCTAGTCCTCTTAAGGGGTCCTACGAGCAGTACTTC
CSASPLKGSYEQYF
>TRBV5-5|NA|NA|TRBJ2-7|14
TGTGCCAGCAGCTTGGGGCCATCTTCAAACGAGCAGTACTTC
CASSLGPSSNEQYF
>TRBV10-2|NA|NA|TRBJ2-7|16
TGCGCCAGCAGTGAGTTCAGGGATCGGTGGTCCTACGAGCAGTACTTC
CASSEFRDRWSYEQYF
>TRBV7-8|NA|NA|TRBJ2-5|13
TGTGCCAGCAGCTTCGTCCAGAGGGAGACCCAGTACTTC
CASSFVQRETQYF
>TRBV6-5|NA|NA|TRBJ1-1|15
TGTGCCAGCAGTTACTCCCCGGACAGTGACACTGAAGCTTTCTTT
CASSYSPDSDTEAFF
>TRBV6-6|NA|NA|TRBJ1-2|16
TGTGCCAGCCGCCCTATCCGAAATGCAGGGTGGGGTGGCTACACCTTC
CASRPIRNAGWGGYTF
>TRBV27|NA|TRBD1|TRBJ1-3|18
TGTGCCAGCAGTTTAGGCCCCGGGACAGGGGAATCTGGAAACACCATATATTTT
CASSLGPGTGESGNTIYF
>TRBV6-5|NA|NA|TRBJ2-7|14
TGTGCCAGCAGTTATATACGCGGCTCCTACGAGCAGTACTTC
CASSYIRGSYEQYF
>TRBV18|NA|NA|TRBJ1-1|14
TGTGCCAGCTCACCTAACAGGGCGGGCACTGAAGCTTTCTTT
CASSPNRAGTEAFF
>TRBV18|NA|TRBD1|TRBJ2-5|16
TGTGCCAGCTCACTGAGTGCGACAGGGGCGGGAGAGACCCAGTACTTC
CASSLSATGAGETQYF
>TRBV20-1|NA|TRBD1|TRBJ2-3|11
TGCAGTGCGGGGACAGTCCTTACGCAGTATTTT
CSAGTVLTQYF
>TRBV6-6|NA|TRBD2|TRBJ2-3|17
TGTGCCAGCAGTCCACAGTTGCTTAGCGGGGGCACAGATACGCAGTATTTT
CASSPQLLSGGTDTQYF
>TRBV27|many|NA|TRBJ2-4|16
TGTGCCAGCAGTTCCGACGGAGCCATAGCCAAAAACATTCAGTACTTC
CASSSDGAIAKNIQYF
>TRBV23-1|once|NA|TRBJ1-5|17
TGCGCCAGCAGTCAATCAGGCCGGGGAGGGGTCAATCAGCCCCAGCATTTT
CASSQSGRGGVNQPQHF
>TRBV25-1|NA|NA|TRBJ2-7|14
TGTGCCAGCAGTCCATGGGACACCCAGCCCGAGCAGTACTTC
CASSPWDTQPEQYF
>TRBV29-1|NA|TRBD1|TRBJ2-1|13
TGCAGCGTTAGGGGGCCTACCTACAATGAGCAGTTCTTC
CSVRGPTYNEQFF
>TRBV11-3|NA|TRBD2|TRBJ2-1|14
TGTGCCAGCAGCCGCGGGGGGTCCTACAATGAGCAGTTCTTC
CASSRGGSYNEQFF
>TRBV19|NA|TRBD1|TRBJ2-5|15
TGTGCCAGTAGTAGGGGGACAGGGAAGGTCGAGACCCAGTACTTC
CASSRGTGKVETQYF
>TRBV2|NA|NA|TRBJ1-1|15
TGTGCCAGCAGTGTGGGCCAGCTTTTGGTGACTGAAGCTTTCTTT
CASSVGQLLVTEAFF
>TRBV14|NA|NA|TRBJ1-1|16
TGTGCCAGCAGCCAAGACTGGGGAGAAATGAACACTGAAGCTTTCTTT
CASSQDWGEMNTEAFF
>TRBV2|once|NA|TRBJ1-4|16
TGTGCCAGCAGTGAAGCACAGCCCGGCACTAATGAAAAACTGTTTTTT
CASSEAQPGTNEKLFF
>TRBV19|NA|NA|TRBJ2-7|16
TGTGCCAGTAGTCCGACGGCAGGGTCCCTCTCCTACGAGCAGTACTTC
CASSPTAGSLSYEQYF
>TRBV27|NA|NA|TRBJ1-6|13
TGTGCCAGCAGTTCGGGAGGGGTTTCACCCCTCCACTTT
CASSSGGVSPLHF
>TRBV19|NA|NA|TRBJ2-2|14
TGTGCCAGTAAGGCGGCGGCGAACACCGGGGAGCTGTTTTTT
CASKAAANTGELFF
>TRBV19|NA|NA|TRBJ1-1|15
TGTGCCAGTAGTATGACGGGAGGGGGGTTCACTGAAGCTTTCTTT
CASSMTGGGFTEAFF
>TRBV27|NA|NA|TRBJ2-7|15
TGTGCCAGCAGTTTCTCAGAACAGGGTGCTAGCGGGCAGTACTTC
CASSFSEQGASGQYF
>TRBV5-1|NA|NA|TRBJ1-4|16
TGCGCCAGCAGCCGAGAGGGAGGGGAGGCTAATGAAAAACTGTTTTTT
CASSREGGEANEKLFF
>TRBV25-1|few|NA|TRBJ1-3|17
TGTGCCAGCAGTCCCTCGCCAGGGGTTGCCCCGCGCGGCACCATATATTTT
CASSPSPGVAPRGTIYF
>TRBV6-6|NA|NA|TRBJ2-7|12
TGTGCCAGCAGTGCCGGGAGCTACGAGCAGTACTTC
CASSAGSYEQYF
>TRBV7-2|NA|TRBD1|TRBJ2-3|15
TGTGCCAGCAGCCGGACAGGGGGGAGCACAGATACGCAGTATTTT
CASSRTGGSTDTQYF
>TRBV6-2/TRBV6-3|once|NA|TRBJ2-5|14
TGTGCCAGCAGTCCGGTCGACTTTTGGGAGACCCAGTACTTC
CASSPVDFWETQYF
>TRBV3-1/TRBV3-2|NA|NA|TRBJ2-3|17
TGTGCCAGCAGCCAAGAGGTCCAACTGCTGTTCGCAGATACGCAGTATTTT
CASSQEVQLLFADTQYF
>TRBV25-1|NA|TRBD1|TRBJ2-7|15
TGTGCCAGCAGTGCGAACAGGGGGCCTCTTTACGAGCAGTACTTC
CASSANRGPLYEQYF
>TRBV18|NA|TRBD2|TRBJ2-2|16
TGTGCCAGCTCACCTAGCGGGGGCACGAACACCGGGGAGCTGTTTTTT
CASSPSGGTNTGELFF
>TRBV27|NA|NA|TRBJ1-6|17
TGTGCCAGCAGTCCGCGGACATATAGCTCCTATAATTCACCCCTCCACTTT
CASSPRTYSSYNSPLHF
>TRBV11-2|few|TRBD2|TRBJ2-1|17
TGTGCCAGCAGCTCACGACTAGCGGGGGGCACTACTAATGAGCAGTTCTTC
CASSSRLAGGTTNEQFF
>TRBV29-1|NA|TRBD1|TRBJ2-7|15
TGCAGCGTTGAACTTCAGGGACAGGGGTCCTACGAGCAGTACTTC
CSVELQGQGSYEQYF
>TRBV7-8|NA|NA|TRBJ1-6|15
TGTGCCAGCAGCTTAGGGTCGAACCGAGGAACACCCCTCCACTTT
CASSLGSNRGTPLHF
>TRBV27|NA|TRBD1|TRBJ1-3|15
TGTGCCAGCAGTTTCACCAGGGGGTCTGGAAACACCATATATTTT
CASSFTRGSGNTIYF
>TRBV12-3/TRBV12-4|NA|NA|TRBJ1-1|13
TGTGCCAGCAGTAGATCCGGGGGCACTGAAGCTTTCTTT
CASSRSGGTEAFF
>TRBV11-2|NA|NA|TRBJ2-7|14
TGTGCCAGCAGCTTAGATCCTAGAGTCAACGAGCAGTACTTC
CASSLDPRVNEQYF
>TRBV5-1|once|NA|TRBJ1-1|18
TGCGCCAGCAGCCTCCCCCGGGGGGCTCTGGGGCGGGACACTGAAGCTTTCTTT
CASSLPRGALGRDTEAFF
>TRBV2|NA|NA|TRBJ2-7|14
TGTGCCAGCAGGAGGGGGGGCGAATCCTACGAGCAGTACTTC
CASRRGGESYEQYF
>TRBV5-1|few|NA|TRBJ2-2|17
TGCGCCAGCAGCTTGGCCATGGGCCAGGGCGACACCGGGGAGCTGTTTTTT
CASSLAMGQGDTGELFF
>TRBV5-6|NA|TRBD1|TRBJ1-2|16
TGTGCCAGCAGCTTTATTAGGACGGACAGGGACTTAGGCTACACCTTC
CASSFIRTDRDLGYTF
>TRBV2|NA|TRBD2|TRBJ2-1|16
TGTGCCAGCAGGACGGGGACTAGCGGGGGGCACAATGAGCAGTTCTTC
CASRTGTSGGHNEQFF
>TRBV4-2|NA|NA|TRBJ2-2|15
TGTGCCAGCAGCCAAGTCGGAGGTCACACCGGGGAGCTGTTTTTT
CASSQVGGHTGELFF
>TRBV28|NA|TRBD2|TRBJ2-7|16
TGTGCCAGCAGTTTGGAAGGAGCGGGGGTTTCCTACGAGCAGTACTTC
CASSLEGAGVSYEQYF
>TRBV4-1|NA|NA|TRBJ2-3|16
TGCGCCAGCAGCCAAGATTGGGCAGAACCTCCCGATACGCAGTATTTT
CASSQDWAEPPDTQYF
>TRBV30|NA|NA|TRBJ1-2|14
TGTGCCTGGAGCTTGAGTTCAACCGAGGATGGCTACACCTTC
CAWSLSSTEDGYTF
>TRBV11-2|NA|TRBD1|TRBJ1-1|15
TGTGCCAGCAGCTACCTACAGGGGATGAACACTGAAGCTTTCTTT
CASSYLQGMNTEAFF
>TRBV4-1|NA|TRBD2|TRBJ2-7|15
TGCGCCAGCAGCCCGGGGGGGGGAAGGACGTACGAGCAGTACTTC
CASSPGGGRTYEQYF
>TRBV19|NA|TRBD1|TRBJ1-5|15
TGTGCCAGTAAATTCCGGGACAGGAGCAATCAGCCCCAGCATTTT
CASKFRDRSNQPQHF